The 16 T cell receptor beta chains given below trace back to one sample, sequenced in a study of response to subunit inactivated influenza vaccine. One entry per CDR3 protein results from TCRdb running MiXCR on the RT-PCR reads. The sample consists of hundreds of thousands of distinct CDR3 sequences, over 25% of them appearing once. The sample here was CD4+ T cells sorted from PBMCs, taken approximately 5 days after vaccination. The receptor set was obtained from a man between 45 and 60 years old who received an inactivated influenza vaccine.

This sequence joins TRBV5-1 and TRBJ2-5; TRBD1 might be the D (6 bases). V lost 4 bases and J lost 1, with 14 bases in between. The germline gives CDR1 SGHRS, CDR2 YFSETQ. CDR3 size: 15 residues. Here the CDR3 reads CASSPNTGIQETQYF. CDR3 DNA: TGCGCCAGCAGCCCGAATACAGGGATCCAAGAGACCCAGTACTTC.

The chain carries TRBV4-2 and TRBJ2-2; TRBD2 agrees at 7 bases. The V gene's germline CDR1 is LGHNA and CDR2 YNFKEQ. The CDR3 is made up of 15 amino acids. Trimming took 2 bases from V and 5 from J; bases not matched to a gene: 5. CDR3 DNA sequence: TGTGCCAGCAGCCAACCGGGGGGAGGAACCGGGGAGCTGTTTTTT. Protein product: CASSQPGGGTGELFF.

In nucleotides, the CDR3 is TGTGCCAGCAGTTTCGGACAATCCTACGAGCAGTACTTC. Its translation is CASSFGQSYEQYF. The chain employs TRBV12-3 or TRBV12-4 and TRBJ2-7; perhaps TRBD1 as D (5 bases). Trimming took off 3 bases at V and 1 base at J, with 7 bases between the two ends. CDR3 length: 13 residues.

This clonotype was found many times. The V gene is TRBV7-2, the J gene TRBJ1-2; 8 nucleotides align to TRBD1. Germline V CDR1 and CDR2: SGHTA, FQGNSA. This CDR3 has 15 residues. With V trimmed by 5 bases and J by 4 bases, 9 bases remained unmatched. The CDR3 DNA follows: TGTGCCAGCAGCCAAGGACAGGGCCCCAGCTATGGCTACACCTTC. Translated: CASSQGQGPSYGYTF.

The J gene is TRBJ1-2, the V gene TRBV7-9, with D hard to call. The CDR3 contains 13 residues. Germline V CDR1 and CDR2: SEHNR, FQNEAQ (reference sequence). Trimming took off 1 base at V and 4 bases at J, with 7 bases between the two ends. The CDR3 DNA reads TGTGCCAGCAGCTTAGACCAGATCTATGGCTACACCTTC. It specifies CASSLDQIYGYTF.

This clonotype has ten or more counts. The CDR3 loop is CASSLASRLAGGPTSTDTQYF. The CDR3 DNA reads TGCGCCAGCAGCCTTGCCTCCAGACTAGCGGGGGGGCCGACTAGCACAGATACGCAGTATTTT. The chain employs TRBV4-1 and TRBJ2-3; TRBD2 agrees at 14 bases. Per the germline V gene, CDR1 is MGHRA and CDR2 is YSYEKL. The CDR3 runs 21 residues. Unmatched junction bases numbered 15, after V lost 4 bases and J lost 0 bases.

The chain recombines TRBV24-1 with TRBJ2-7, with TRBD1 identical over 9 bases. Germline CDR1 and CDR2: KGHDR and SFDVKD. V gave up 2 bases and J gave up 4 bases; unmatched junction bases: 8. The CDR3 extends over 16 amino acids. The CDR3 DNA reads TGTGCCACCAGTGATTCGCCGGGACAGGGTAAATACGAGCAGTACTTC. It yields the protein CATSDSPGQGKYEQYF.

The chain links TRBV18 to TRBJ1-2; possible D gene TRBD1, 5 bases. CDR1 KGHSH and CDR2 LQKENI come from the germline V gene. CDR3 length: 16 residues. The V end was cut by 4 bases, the J end by 3 bases, with 18 bases between. The CDR3 DNA reads TGTGCCAGCTCACTAGGTAGGACAAGAAGAGACTATGGCTACACCTTC. This encodes CASSLGRTRRDYGYTF. The whole variable domain, filled in from reference TRBV18 and TRBJ1-2, reads NAGVMQNPRHLVRRRGQEARLRCSPMKGHSHVYWYRQLPEEGLKFMVYLQKENIIDESGMPKERFSAEFPKEGPSILRIQQVVRGDSAAYFCASSLGRTRRDYGYTFGSGTRLTVV.

This clonotype was seen at least ten times. The chain couples TRBV25-1 to TRBJ2-1, with 7 bases matching TRBD2. The junction had 9 bases not matched to a gene; V was cut back by 6 bases and J by 4 bases. The CDR3 covers 15 residues. CDR1 MGHDK and CDR2 SYGVNS come from the germline V gene. This chain's CDR3 is CASRDSGGRYNEQFF. DNA of the CDR3: TGTGCCAGCAGAGACTCTGGCGGGAGATACAATGAGCAGTTCTTC.

The V gene is TRBV20-1, the J gene TRBJ2-4, with D maybe TRBD1 (6 bases). The germline V gene has CDR1 DFQATT and CDR2 SNEGSKA (reference sequence). V lost 7 bases to trimming and J lost 5 bases, with 9 bases between them. CDR3 size: 11 residues. The CDR3 DNA reads TGCAGTGTGAAGGGGGAAAACATTCAGTACTTC. Its translation: CSVKGENIQYF.

The chain has TRBV4-1 and TRBJ1-4; 9 bases agree with TRBD1. CDR1 MGHRA and CDR2 YSYEKL come from the germline V gene. This CDR3 comprises 15 residues. Trimming removed 2 bases from V and 7 bases from J; junction bases left unmatched: 5. The CDR3 spells CASSQIDRGGEKLFF. As DNA, the CDR3 is TGCGCCAGCAGCCAAATTGACAGGGGGGGTGAAAAACTGTTTTTT.

This chain joins TRBV4-3 and TRBJ1-5, with TRBD1 as a possible D gene (5 bases). Germline loops: CDR1 LGHNA, CDR2 YSLEER. V was pared by 0 bases and J by 4 bases, with 10 bases between. This CDR3 is 15 amino acids long. CDR3 loop: CASSQDLTVNQPQHF. CDR3 nucleotide sequence: TGCGCCAGCAGCCAAGATCTGACAGTAAATCAGCCCCAGCATTTT.

This chain links TRBV2 with TRBJ2-7, with 9 bases aligning to TRBD1. In germline, CDR1 is SNHLY, CDR2 FYNNEI. CDR3 size: 15 residues. Losses at the gene ends were 6 bases for V and 2 bases for J; bases not matched to a gene: 8. Here the CDR3 reads CASRNRDRVTYEQYF. The CDR3 bases are TGTGCCAGCAGGAACCGGGACAGGGTAACCTACGAGCAGTACTTC.

V is TRBV5-4 and J is TRBJ2-7, with 8 bases matching TRBD2. Per the germline V gene, CDR1 is SGHNT and CDR2 is YYREEE (reference sequence). This CDR3 is built from 16 residues. V lost 4 bases, J lost 6 bases, and 15 bases stayed unmatched. CDR3 residues: CASSIESGLGEVEQYF. The CDR3 nucleotides read TGTGCCAGCAGCATAGAGTCGGGACTAGGGGAGGTCGAGCAGTACTTC.

The V call is TRBV7-2, the J call TRBJ2-5, with D maybe TRBD2 (6 bases). Trimming took 6 bases from V and 4 from J, leaving 9 bases between them. Per the germline V gene, CDR1 is SGHTA and CDR2 is FQGNSA. The length of the CDR3 is 12 residues. CDR3 amino acids: CASSREVETQYF. CDR3 DNA sequence: TGTGCCAGCAGTAGGGAGGTAGAGACCCAGTACTTC.

This sequence joins TRBV4-2 and TRBJ2-2; 8 bases map to TRBD1. The CDR3 sequence is 16 residues long. Germline lookup yields CDR1 LGHNA and CDR2 YNFKEQ. The ends lost 0 bases at V and 7 bases at J; junction bases unmatched: 7. The CDR3 bases are TGTGCCAGCAGCCAAGATATCAGGGGGCGTGACGGGGAGCTGTTTTTT. This encodes CASSQDIRGRDGELFF.